The T cell receptor (beta chain) described here comes from a study of cytotoxic CD8 clonotypes in ibrutinib-treated CLL. The planned depth of sequencing spanned 1 in 200,000 to 1 in 1 million T cells. TCRdb's table, derived via immunoSEQ multiplex PCR, lists solely in-frame clones and lacks some. The data show 50,000 to 65,000 clones, with around 52% seen just once and around 15% held by the top ten. CDR3 length equals 13 residues. The germline V gene has CDR1 SEHNR and CDR2 FQNEAQ (reference sequence). J lost 9 bases, V lost 1 base, and 3 bases had no gene match. Broader study findings: Baseline clonality, above age-matched healthy donor levels, tracked circulating CD8+ T-cell counts.

Investigators sourced about 2.2 micrograms of genomic DNA from cryopreserved PBMCs for TCR beta libraries. This clone was picked up a small number of times. Its antigen is currently unknown. Here the sequenced sample was PBMCs, taken after 12 months of ibrutinib treatment. The chain joins TRBV7-9 to TRBJ1-1; 9 bases are a match to TRBD1. The sequence came from a human donor with chronic lymphocytic leukemia. In DNA form, the CDR3 reads TGTGCCAGCAGCTTAGGGGACAGGGAACAAGCTTTCTTT. Translating gives CASSLGDREQAFF.